A single sample is the source of the 24 T cell receptor beta chains below, sequenced in a study of blood T cell repertoires in COVID-19 (TCRdb year 2020). Libraries were built with the immunoSEQ multiplex PCR assay. In its TCRdb copy, this immuneACCESS table keeps in-frame sequences only and misses some clones. Where compared with another copy, unresolved V genes explain less than half of these, and the others have no known cause. The sample contains about 260,000 clones, 83% of them found a single time. 9.4% of the sample belongs to the ten largest clones. Material: peripheral blood. The origin of the receptors is a woman in her 50s who had recovered from COVID-19.

This clone was recorded once. J is TRBJ2-2 and V is TRBV5-4; D is uncertain. This CDR3 is built from 15 residues. V gave up 5 bases and J gave up 3 bases, with 14 bases separating them. Germline V gene data show CDR1 as SGHNT and CDR2 as YYREEE (reference sequence). The CDR3 nucleotides are TGTGCCAGCAGTCACGCTAGTGAACACACCGGGGAGCTGTTTTTT. It specifies CASSHASEHTGELFF.

The CDR3 DNA is TGCGCCAGCAGCTTGAACGGGGTGGAGCAGAAAGATACGCAGTATTTT. Translating gives CASSLNGVEQKDTQYF. The chain carries TRBV5-1 and TRBJ2-3, with TRBD2 as a possible D gene (5 bases). The V end was cut by 1 base, the J end by 5 bases, with 17 bases between. CDR3 length: 16 residues. The germline CDR1 and CDR2 sequences are SGHRS and YFSETQ.

The chain has TRBV5-4 and TRBJ2-7; 8 positions agree with TRBD2. Germline V gene lookup returns CDR1 SGHNT and CDR2 YYREEE (reference sequence). The CDR3 runs 16 residues. V gave up 1 base and J gave up 7 bases; unmatched junction bases: 13. In nucleotides, the CDR3 is TGTGCCAGCAGCTTGCAGCGGGGGCCCCCAACCGAGGAGCAGTACTTC. It is translated as CASSLQRGPPTEEQYF. The full variable domain, completed using reference TRBV5-4 and TRBJ2-7, is ETGVTQSPTHLIKTRGQQVTLRCSSQSGHNTVSWYQQALGQGPQFIFQYYREEENGRGNFPPRFSGLQFPNYSSELNVNALELDDSALYLCASSLQRGPPTEEQYFGPGTRLTVT.

The V gene is TRBV30, the J gene TRBJ1-1; no definite D call. V lost 5 bases and J 8 bases, leaving 21 bases between the germline ends. The CDR3 covers 14 residues. CDR1 and CDR2 from the germline V gene are GTSNPN and SVGIG (reference sequence). The CDR3 DNA reads TGTGCCTGGGCCCTGCTCTCGGGTTTCAGAGAAGCTTTCTTT. Its protein is CAWALLSGFREAFF.

This chain uses TRBV18 with TRBJ2-2; D not resolved. The CDR3 consists of 14 residues. Trimming left V 1 base short and J 4 bases short, with 7 bases between. Germline loops: CDR1 KGHSH, CDR2 LQKENI. CDR3 residues: CASSPQHLTGELFF. The CDR3 region has the DNA TGTGCCAGCTCACCACAACACCTCACCGGGGAGCTGTTTTTT. Complete variable domain (other parts from reference TRBV18 and TRBJ2-2): NAGVMQNPRHLVRRRGQEARLRCSPMKGHSHVYWYRQLPEEGLKFMVYLQKENIIDESGMPKERFSAEFPKEGPSILRIQQVVRGDSAAYFCASSPQHLTGELFFGEGSRLTVL.

The genes are TRBV5-1 and TRBJ1-2; D possibly corresponds to TRBD1 (6 bases). Trimming removed 4 bases from V and 6 bases from J, with 16 bases in between. Germline-derived CDR1 and CDR2 are SGHRS and YFSETQ. The CDR3 runs 14 residues. This chain's CDR3 is CASSPSQGNNGYTF. The CDR3 bases are TGCGCCAGCAGCCCCTCACAGGGAAACAATGGCTACACCTTC. The full variable domain, rest sourced from reference TRBV5-1 and TRBJ1-2, is KAGVTQTPRYLIKTRGQQVTLSCSPISGHRSVSWYQQTPGQGLQFLFEYFSETQRNKGNFPGRFSGRQFSNSRSEMNVSTLELGDSALYLCASSPSQGNNGYTFGSGTRLTVV.

The CDR3 protein is CASSLVLGQGAGYTF. The CDR3 DNA is TGTGCCAGCAGCTTAGTGTTGGGACAGGGGGCTGGCTACACCTTC. This chain joins TRBV7-2 and TRBJ1-2; 12 positions agree with TRBD1. Germline loops: CDR1 SGHTA, CDR2 FQGNSA. This CDR3 comprises 15 residues. V lost 1 base and J lost 7; bases outside the gene matches: 4.

V usage is TRBV7-2 and J usage is TRBJ2-1; 11 bases map to TRBD2. V lost 7 bases and J lost 7; bases outside the gene matches: 6. This CDR3 is built from 14 residues. CDR1 SGHTA and CDR2 FQGNSA come from the germline V gene. This CDR3 is CASTRTSGPNEQFF. The CDR3 DNA follows: TGTGCCAGCACCAGGACTAGCGGGCCTAATGAGCAGTTCTTC. Supplemented by reference TRBV7-2 and TRBJ2-1, the full variable domain reads GAGVSQSPSNKVTEKGKDVELRCDPISGHTALYWYRQSLGQGLEFLIYFQGNSAPDKSGLPSDRFSAERTGGSVSTLTIQRTQQEDSAVYLCASTRTSGPNEQFFGPGTRLTVL.

The chain joins TRBV2 to TRBJ2-7, with 13 bases identical to TRBD2. This CDR3 contains 19 residues. With V trimmed by 1 base and J by 6 bases, 15 bases remained unmatched. The V gene's germline CDR1 is SNHLY and CDR2 FYNNEI. CDR3 coding DNA: TGTGCCAGCAGTGAAGGTATGGGACTAGCGGGATCTGGGGACCCCGAGCAGTACTTC. Amino acids: CASSEGMGLAGSGDPEQYF.

This clone has just one count. The V gene is TRBV5-1, the J gene TRBJ1-6, with D possibly being TRBD1 (5 bases). Germline-derived CDR1 and CDR2 are SGHRS and YFSETQ. V gave up 0 bases and J gave up 13 bases, with 14 bases separating them. The CDR3 runs to 14 residues. The CDR3 region has the DNA TGCGCCAGCAGCTTGGCCTGGGGCGGGGATCCCCTCCACTTT. This gives the protein CASSLAWGGDPLHF.

The chain uses TRBV11-3 and TRBJ2-1; D gene uncertain. The germline V and J ends were trimmed by 0 bases and 1 base, with 19 bases remaining between them. Germline V lookup: CDR1 SGHNT, CDR2 YENEEA. The CDR3 has 19 residues. The CDR3, as DNA: TGTGCCAGCAGCTTAGAAGGTTTTGGGCCAGTGCCGTCCTACAATGAGCAGTTCTTC. Its protein product is CASSLEGFGPVPSYNEQFF. Together with reference TRBV11-3 and TRBJ2-1, the CDR3 gives the full variable domain: EAGVVQSPRYKIIEKKQPVAFWCNPISGHNTLYWYLQNLGQGPELLIRYENEEAVDDSQLPKDRFSAERLKGVDSTLKIQPAELGDSAVYLCASSLEGFGPVPSYNEQFFGPGTRLTVL.

CDR3: CASSPPAGYNEQFF. The CDR3 nucleotides read TGTGCCAGCTCACCACCAGCGGGTTACAATGAGCAGTTCTTC. The J gene is TRBJ2-1, the V gene TRBV18; a weak D match, TRBD2 (6 bases). The CDR3 consists of 14 residues. Deletions cut 0 bases from V and 4 bases from J, with 7 bases between. CDR1 is KGHSH and CDR2 is LQKENI in the germline V gene. The complete variable domain, with remaining parts taken from reference TRBV18 and TRBJ2-1, reads NAGVMQNPRHLVRRRGQEARLRCSPMKGHSHVYWYRQLPEEGLKFMVYLQKENIIDESGMPKERFSAEFPKEGPSILRIQQVVRGDSAAYFCASSPPAGYNEQFFGPGTRLTVL.

This chain uses TRBV7-2 with TRBJ2-3, with 10 bases that match TRBD2. V shed 5 bases and J 7 bases; nucleotides not matched to a gene: 6. This CDR3 region has 14 residues. The germline CDR1 and CDR2 sequences are SGHTA and FQGNSA. The CDR3 bases are TGTGCCAGCAGCGCTTCTAGCGGGGGTAATACGCAGTATTTT. Encoded protein: CASSASSGGNTQYF.

This clone is deemed medium-sized. CDR3 amino acids: CASSPGGSGNSPLHF. The CDR3 DNA sequence: TGTGCCAGCAGCCCAGGGGGTTCAGGGAATTCACCCCTCCACTTT. The rearrangement links TRBV7-9 to TRBJ1-6; 7 nucleotides agree with TRBD1. The ends lost 5 bases at V and 7 bases at J; junction bases unmatched: 8. CDR1 is SEHNR, CDR2 FQNEAQ, per germline (reference sequence). The CDR3 spans 15 residues.

V gene TRBV18 combines with J gene TRBJ1-6; TRBD1 matches 9 bases. J was trimmed by 0 bases and V by 6 bases; bases with no gene match: 12. The CDR3 extends over 19 amino acids. Germline lookup yields CDR1 KGHSH and CDR2 LQKENI. The CDR3 coding sequence is TGTGCCAGCTCCCGGGAACAGGGGGCTCCGAGCTCCTATAATTCACCCCTCCACTTT. Amino acids: CASSREQGAPSSYNSPLHF.

The chain carries TRBV1 and TRBJ2-3; the D segment call TRBD2 is taken from the table without a DNA check. TRBV1 constitutes a pseudogene. CDR3 length equals 16 residues. Here the CDR3 reads CTSSQDLLAATDTQYF. The CDR3 region has the DNA TGCACCAGCAGCCAAGACCTACTAGCGGCCACAGATACGCAGTATTTT.

The chain combines TRBV28 with TRBJ2-1; unclear D gene. The CDR3 totals 9 residues. V lost 6 bases to trimming and J lost 9 bases, with 3 bases between them. Germline lookup yields CDR1 MDHEN and CDR2 SYDVKM. The CDR3 region is CASSCEQFF. The CDR3 bases are TGTGCCAGCAGCTGTGAGCAGTTCTTC.

V and J are TRBV9 and TRBJ2-7; perhaps TRBD1 as D (6 bases). The CDR3 length is 16 residues. Trimming shortened V by 1 base and J by 0 bases, and 14 bases separated the two germline ends. CDR1 and CDR2 (germline): SGDLS, YYNGEE. This CDR3 is CASSVTGGGDSYEQYF. DNA for the CDR3: TGTGCCAGCAGCGTAACAGGTGGGGGCGACTCCTACGAGCAGTACTTC.

The V and J genes are TRBV7-2 and TRBJ1-2, with 11 positions matching TRBD1. The V gene end was trimmed by 5 bases and the J gene end by 7 bases; junction bases not matched to a gene: 6. The CDR3 extends over 14 amino acids. CDR1 SGHTA and CDR2 FQGNSA come from the germline V gene. CDR3 in DNA: TGTGCCAGCAGCCTTGGGACAGGGGGGACTGGCTACACCTTC. Translating it yields CASSLGTGGTGYTF.

The table lists this clone with a count of one. The chain has TRBV19 and TRBJ1-5; D possibly corresponds to TRBD1 (6 bases). The germline gives CDR1 LNHDA, CDR2 SQIVND (reference sequence). V was shortened by 10 bases and J by 6 bases, with 13 bases between the two germline ends. The CDR3 spans 12 residues. In DNA, the CDR3 is TGTGCCACTCAAACAGGGCTTCAGCCCCAGCATTTT. Translation: CATQTGLQPQHF. The variable domain in full, with the rest retrieved from reference TRBV19 and TRBJ1-5, is DGGITQSPKYLFRKEGQNVTLSCEQNLNHDAMYWYRQDPGQGLRLIYYSQIVNDFQKGDIAEGYSVSREKKESFPLTVTSAQKNPTAFYLCATQTGLQPQHFGDGTRLSIL.

The V gene is TRBV30, the J gene TRBJ1-5; D gene uncertain. Trimming pared 3 bases from V and 2 bases from J, leaving 11 bases between. Germline-derived CDR1 and CDR2 are GTSNPN and SVGIG (reference sequence). The length of the CDR3 is 14 residues. Here the CDR3 reads CAWSGFGGNQPQHF. CDR3 DNA sequence: TGTGCCTGGAGCGGGTTCGGTGGCAATCAGCCCCAGCATTTT. Full variable domain (outside the CDR3, taken from reference TRBV30 and TRBJ1-5): SQTIHQWPATLVQPVGSPLSLECTVEGTSNPNLYWYRQAAGRGLQLLFYSVGIGQISSEVPQNLSASRPQDRQFILSSKKLLLSDSGFYLCAWSGFGGNQPQHFGDGTRLSIL.

The J gene is TRBJ1-2, the V gene TRBV12-3 or TRBV12-4, with a possible D match to TRBD1 (5 bases). The CDR3 is made up of 13 amino acids. Trimming pared 5 bases from V and 2 bases from J, leaving 9 bases between. The DNA of the CDR3 is TGTGCCAGCAGTCCCGGACAAAACTATGGCTACACCTTC. Its protein product is CASSPGQNYGYTF.

This sequence joins TRBV27 and TRBJ2-7, with D perhaps matching TRBD1 (6 bases). V was trimmed by 4 bases and J by 5 bases, leaving 30 bases between them. This CDR3 comprises 19 residues. Germline CDR1 and CDR2: MNHEY and SMNVEV (reference sequence). This chain's CDR3 is CASSSDSPNRVGTSHEQYF. CDR3 sequence (DNA): TGTGCCAGCAGTTCTGACAGTCCAAACAGGGTGGGAACATCGCACGAGCAGTACTTC.

The rearrangement uses TRBV5-1 and TRBJ2-7; tentative D call: TRBD2 (5 bases). Trimming took 1 base from V and 2 from J, leaving 7 bases between them. CDR3 size: 13 residues. Germline CDR1 and CDR2: SGHRS and YFSETQ. CDR3 DNA sequence: TGCGCCAGCAGCTTGAAGAGGGCCTACGAGCAGTACTTC. This translates into CASSLKRAYEQYF.